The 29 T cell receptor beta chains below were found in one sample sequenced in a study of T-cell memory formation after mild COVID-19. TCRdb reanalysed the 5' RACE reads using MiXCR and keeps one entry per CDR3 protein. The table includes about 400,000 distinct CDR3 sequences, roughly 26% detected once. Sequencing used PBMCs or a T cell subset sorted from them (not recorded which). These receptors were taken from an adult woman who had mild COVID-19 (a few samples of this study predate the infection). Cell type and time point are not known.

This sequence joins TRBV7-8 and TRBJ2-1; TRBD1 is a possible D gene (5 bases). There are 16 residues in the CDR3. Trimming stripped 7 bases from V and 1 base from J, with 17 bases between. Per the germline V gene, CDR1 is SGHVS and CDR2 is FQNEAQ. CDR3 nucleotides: TGTGCCAGCACCCTAGGGGCGCCATTTTCCTACAATGAGCAGTTCTTC. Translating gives CASTLGAPFSYNEQFF.

The CDR3 region is CSAEARTVGNEQFF. The DNA for the CDR3 is TGCAGTGCTGAAGCCCGTACCGTGGGCAATGAGCAGTTCTTC. The chain employs TRBV20-1 and TRBJ2-1; no clear D. The V and J ends lost 5 bases and 6 bases respectively, with 17 bases between them. Germline CDR1 is DFQATT and CDR2 is SNEGSKA (reference sequence). CDR3 length: 14 residues.

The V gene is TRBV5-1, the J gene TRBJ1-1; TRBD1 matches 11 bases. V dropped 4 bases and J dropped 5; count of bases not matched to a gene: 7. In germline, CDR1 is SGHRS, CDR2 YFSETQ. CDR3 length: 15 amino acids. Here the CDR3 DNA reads TGCGCCAGCAGCCCGGACAGGGGGCTAGGGACTGAAGCTTTCTTT. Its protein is CASSPDRGLGTEAFF.

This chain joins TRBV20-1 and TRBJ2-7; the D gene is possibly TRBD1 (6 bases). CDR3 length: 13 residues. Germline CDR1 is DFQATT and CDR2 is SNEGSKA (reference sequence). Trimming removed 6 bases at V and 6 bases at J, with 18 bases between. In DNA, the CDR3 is TGCAGTGCCCCGTTAAGCTCCAGGGGCGAGCAGTACTTC. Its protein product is CSAPLSSRGEQYF.

The CDR3 DNA is TGCGCCAGCAGCCTACACAGGGGGACAGAGACCCAGTACTTC. Translation gives CASSLHRGTETQYF. This chain joins TRBV4-3 and TRBJ2-5; 8 bases map to TRBD1. The V gene end was trimmed by 4 bases and the J gene end by 4 bases; junction bases not matched to a gene: 5. Germline CDR1 reads LGHNA; CDR2 reads YSLEER. The CDR3 runs to 14 residues.

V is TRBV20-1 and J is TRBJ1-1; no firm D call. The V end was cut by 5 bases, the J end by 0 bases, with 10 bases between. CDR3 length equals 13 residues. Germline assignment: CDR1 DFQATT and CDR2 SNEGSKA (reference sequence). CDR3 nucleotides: TGCAGTGCTTACCCCCACCTGAACACTGAAGCTTTCTTT. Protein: CSAYPHLNTEAFF.

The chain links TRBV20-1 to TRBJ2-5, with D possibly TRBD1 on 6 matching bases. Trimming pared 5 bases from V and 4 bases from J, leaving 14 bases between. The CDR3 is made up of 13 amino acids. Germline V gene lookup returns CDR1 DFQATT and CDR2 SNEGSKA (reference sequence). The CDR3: CSASAGARETQYF. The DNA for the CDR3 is TGCAGTGCTTCAGCAGGGGCCCGAGAGACCCAGTACTTC.

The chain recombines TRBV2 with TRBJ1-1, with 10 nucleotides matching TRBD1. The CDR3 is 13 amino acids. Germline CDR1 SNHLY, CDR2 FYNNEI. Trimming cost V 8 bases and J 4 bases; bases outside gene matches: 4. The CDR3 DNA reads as TGTGCCAGCCACCGACAGGGGGCCACTGAAGCTTTCTTT. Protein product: CASHRQGATEAFF.

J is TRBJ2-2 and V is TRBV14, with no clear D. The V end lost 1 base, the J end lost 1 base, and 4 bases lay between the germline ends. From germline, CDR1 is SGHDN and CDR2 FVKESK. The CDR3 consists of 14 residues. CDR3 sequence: CASSQAGNTGELFF. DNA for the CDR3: TGTGCCAGCAGCCAAGCTGGGAACACCGGGGAGCTGTTTTTT.

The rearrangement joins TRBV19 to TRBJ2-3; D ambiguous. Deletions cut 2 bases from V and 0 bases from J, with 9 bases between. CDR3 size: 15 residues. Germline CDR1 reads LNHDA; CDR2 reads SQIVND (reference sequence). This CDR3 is CASSITATSTDTQYF. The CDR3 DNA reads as TGTGCCAGTAGTATAACAGCTACTAGCACAGATACGCAGTATTTT.

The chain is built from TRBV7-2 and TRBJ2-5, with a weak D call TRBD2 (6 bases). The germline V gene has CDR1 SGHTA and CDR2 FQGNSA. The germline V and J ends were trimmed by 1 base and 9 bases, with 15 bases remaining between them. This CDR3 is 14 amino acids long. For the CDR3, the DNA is TGTGCCAGCAGCTTAGATGTTAGGCGGGATCCCCAGTACTTC. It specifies CASSLDVRRDPQYF.

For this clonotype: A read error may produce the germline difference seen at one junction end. CDR3 loop: CASSAGQGISERYF. CDR3 DNA sequence: TGTGCCAGCAGCGCGGGACAGGGGATCAGCGAGCGGTACTTC. The genes are TRBV7-3 and TRBJ2-7; 10 bases match TRBD1. This CDR3 contains 14 residues. Germline V CDR1 and CDR2: SGHTA, FQGTGA. Combining the CDR3 with reference TRBV7-3 and TRBJ2-7 gives the whole variable domain GAGVSQTPSNKVTEKGKYVELRCDPISGHTALYWYRQSLGQGPEFLIYFQGTGAADDSGLPNDRFFAVRPEGSVSTLKIQRTERGDSAVYLCASSAGQGISERYFGPGTRLTVT.

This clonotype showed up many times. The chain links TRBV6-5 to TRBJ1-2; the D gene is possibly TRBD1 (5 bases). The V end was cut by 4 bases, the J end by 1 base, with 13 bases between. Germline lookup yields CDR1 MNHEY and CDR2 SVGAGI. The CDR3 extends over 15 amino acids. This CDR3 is CASSSTAGLNYGYTF. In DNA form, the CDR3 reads TGTGCCAGCAGTTCAACCGCGGGGCTTAACTATGGCTACACCTTC.

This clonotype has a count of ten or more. This chain's CDR3 is CASSRGPSYEQYF. CDR3 in DNA: TGTGCCAGCAGTCGGGGACCCTCCTACGAGCAGTACTTC. The gene calls are TRBV3-1 and TRBJ2-7; D possibly uses TRBD1 or TRBD2 (5 bases each). Germline V gene sequence: CDR1 LGHDT, CDR2 YNNKEL (reference sequence). V was pared by 6 bases and J by 0 bases, with 9 bases between. This CDR3 is built from 13 residues.

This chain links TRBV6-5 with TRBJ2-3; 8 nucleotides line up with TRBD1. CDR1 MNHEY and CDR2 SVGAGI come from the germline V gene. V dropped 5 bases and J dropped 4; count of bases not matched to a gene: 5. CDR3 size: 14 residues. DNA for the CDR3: TGTGCCAGCAGTCAGGACAGGGTGTCAGATACGCAGTATTTT. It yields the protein CASSQDRVSDTQYF.

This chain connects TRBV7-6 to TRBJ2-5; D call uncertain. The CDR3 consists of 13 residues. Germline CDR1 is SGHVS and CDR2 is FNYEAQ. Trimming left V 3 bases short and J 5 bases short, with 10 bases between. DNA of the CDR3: TGTGCCAGCAGCTTTACTGTGTCGGAGACCCAGTACTTC. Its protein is CASSFTVSETQYF.

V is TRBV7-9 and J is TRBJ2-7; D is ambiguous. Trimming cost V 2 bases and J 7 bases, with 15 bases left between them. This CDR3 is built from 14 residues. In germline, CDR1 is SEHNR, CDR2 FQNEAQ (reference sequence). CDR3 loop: CASSLSERVREQYF. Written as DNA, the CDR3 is TGTGCCAGCAGCTTAAGTGAACGGGTACGGGAGCAGTACTTC. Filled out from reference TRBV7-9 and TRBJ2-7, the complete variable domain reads DTGVSQNPRHKITKRGQNVTFRCDPISEHNRLYWYRQTLGQGPEFLTYFQNEAQLEKSRLLSDRFSAERPKGSFSTLEIQRTEQGDSAMYLCASSLSERVREQYFGPGTRLTVT.

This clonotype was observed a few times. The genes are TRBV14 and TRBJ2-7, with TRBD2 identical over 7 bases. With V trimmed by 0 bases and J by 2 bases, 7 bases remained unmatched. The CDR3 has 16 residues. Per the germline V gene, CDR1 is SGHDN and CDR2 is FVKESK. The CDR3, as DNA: TGTGCCAGCAGCCAAGATTTGGGGGAGGGCCCCTACGAGCAGTACTTC. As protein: CASSQDLGEGPYEQYF. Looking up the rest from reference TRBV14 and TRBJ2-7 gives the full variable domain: EAGVTQFPSHSVIEKGQTVTLRCDPISGHDNLYWYRRVMGKEIKFLLHFVKESKQDESGMPNNRFLAERTGGTYSTLKVQPAELEDSGVYFCASSQDLGEGPYEQYFGPGTRLTVT.

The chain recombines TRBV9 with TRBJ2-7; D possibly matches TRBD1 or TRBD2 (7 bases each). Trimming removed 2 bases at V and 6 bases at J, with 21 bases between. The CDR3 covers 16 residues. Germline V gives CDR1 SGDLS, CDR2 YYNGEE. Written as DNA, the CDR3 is TGTGCCAGCAGCGTGGATCCAGGGGGGGTAGGCGTCGAGCAGTACTTC. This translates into CASSVDPGGVGVEQYF.

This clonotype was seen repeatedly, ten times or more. CDR3 nucleotides: TGTGCCAGCAGCTTAGGGACCGGCGATGAGCAGTTCTTC. Its protein is CASSLGTGDEQFF. The chain links TRBV7-7 to TRBJ2-1; D is undetermined. The length of the CDR3 is 13 residues. Trimming removed 1 base at V and 8 bases at J, with 9 bases between. Germline lookup yields CDR1 SSHAT and CDR2 FNYEAQ (reference sequence).

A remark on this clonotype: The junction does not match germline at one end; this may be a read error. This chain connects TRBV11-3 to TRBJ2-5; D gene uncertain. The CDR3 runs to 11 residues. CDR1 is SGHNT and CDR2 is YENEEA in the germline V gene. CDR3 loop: CASSLVASRNF. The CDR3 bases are TGTGCCAGCAGCTTAGTGGCCTCCCGGAACTTC.

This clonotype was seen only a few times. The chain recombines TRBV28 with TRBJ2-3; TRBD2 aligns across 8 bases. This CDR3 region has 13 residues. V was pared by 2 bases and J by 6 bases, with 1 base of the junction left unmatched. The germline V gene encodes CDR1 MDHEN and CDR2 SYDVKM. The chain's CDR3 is CASSLTGGDTQYF. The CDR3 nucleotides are TGTGCCAGCAGTTTAACGGGAGGGGATACGCAGTATTTT.

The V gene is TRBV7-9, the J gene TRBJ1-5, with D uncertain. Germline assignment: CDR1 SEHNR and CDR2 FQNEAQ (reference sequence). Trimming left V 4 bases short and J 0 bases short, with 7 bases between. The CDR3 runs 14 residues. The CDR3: CASSSGFSNQPQHF. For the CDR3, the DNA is TGTGCCAGCAGCTCAGGCTTTAGCAATCAGCCCCAGCATTTT.

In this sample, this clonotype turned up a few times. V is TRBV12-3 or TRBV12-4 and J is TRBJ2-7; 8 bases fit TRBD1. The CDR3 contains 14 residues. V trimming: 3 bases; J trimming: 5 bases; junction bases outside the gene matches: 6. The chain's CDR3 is CASSFEDRDNEQYF. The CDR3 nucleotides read TGTGCCAGCAGTTTTGAGGACAGGGACAACGAGCAGTACTTC.

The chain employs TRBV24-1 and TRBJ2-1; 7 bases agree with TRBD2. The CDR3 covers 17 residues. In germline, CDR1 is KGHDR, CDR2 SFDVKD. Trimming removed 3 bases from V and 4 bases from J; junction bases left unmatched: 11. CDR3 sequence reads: CATSDPHSGPRYNEQFF. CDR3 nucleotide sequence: TGTGCCACCAGTGATCCCCATAGCGGGCCTCGGTACAATGAGCAGTTCTTC.

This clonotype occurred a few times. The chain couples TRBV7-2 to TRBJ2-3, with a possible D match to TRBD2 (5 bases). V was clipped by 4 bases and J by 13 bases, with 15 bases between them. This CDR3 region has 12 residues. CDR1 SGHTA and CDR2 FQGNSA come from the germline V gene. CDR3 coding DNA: TGTGCCAGCAGCTCCGGACTTATCCCCGAGTATTTT. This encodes CASSSGLIPEYF.

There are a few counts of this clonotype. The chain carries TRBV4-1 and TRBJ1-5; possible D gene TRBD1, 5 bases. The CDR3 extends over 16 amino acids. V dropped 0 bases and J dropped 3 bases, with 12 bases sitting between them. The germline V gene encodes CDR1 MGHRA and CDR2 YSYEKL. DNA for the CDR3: TGCGCCAGCAGCCAAGATGGGCCAGGGCTCAATCAGCCCCAGCATTTT. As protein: CASSQDGPGLNQPQHF.

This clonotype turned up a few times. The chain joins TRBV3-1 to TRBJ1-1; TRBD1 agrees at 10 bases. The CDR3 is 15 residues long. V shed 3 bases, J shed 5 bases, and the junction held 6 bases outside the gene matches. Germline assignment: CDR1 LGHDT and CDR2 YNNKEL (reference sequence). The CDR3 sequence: CASSHYRTGGTEAFF. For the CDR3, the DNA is TGTGCCAGCAGCCATTACCGGACAGGGGGGACTGAAGCTTTCTTT. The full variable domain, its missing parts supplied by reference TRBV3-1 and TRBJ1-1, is DTAVSQTPKYLVTQMGNDKSIKCEQNLGHDTMYWYKQDSKKFLKIMFSYNNKELIINETVPNRFSPKSPDKAHLNLHINSLELGDSAVYFCASSHYRTGGTEAFFGQGTRLTVV.

The CDR3 region is CASSGTASYEQYF. Written as DNA, the CDR3 is TGTGCCAGCAGCGGGACAGCCTCCTACGAGCAGTACTTC. The gene calls are TRBV3-1 and TRBJ2-7; 7 bases fit TRBD1. The CDR3 runs 13 residues. Germline values: CDR1 LGHDT, CDR2 YNNKEL (reference sequence). J was trimmed by 0 bases and V by 5 bases; bases with no gene match: 1.